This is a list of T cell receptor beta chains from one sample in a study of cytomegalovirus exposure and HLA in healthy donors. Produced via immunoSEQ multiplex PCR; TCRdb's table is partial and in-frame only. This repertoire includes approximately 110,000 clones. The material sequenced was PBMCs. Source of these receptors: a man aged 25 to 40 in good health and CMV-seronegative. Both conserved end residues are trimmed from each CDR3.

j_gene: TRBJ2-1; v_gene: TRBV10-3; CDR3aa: AISKPGLAGGPVTYNEQF
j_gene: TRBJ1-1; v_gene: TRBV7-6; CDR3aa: ASSFGNTEAF
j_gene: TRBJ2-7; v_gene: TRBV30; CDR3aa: AWMGASYEQY
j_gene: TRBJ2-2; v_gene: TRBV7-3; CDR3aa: ASSLLAGLAGAEGGELF
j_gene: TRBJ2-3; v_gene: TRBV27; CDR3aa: ASSFNLERTQY
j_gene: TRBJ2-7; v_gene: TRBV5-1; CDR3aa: ASSPGTGDREQY
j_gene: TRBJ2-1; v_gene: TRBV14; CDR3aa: ASSQEPGLAGYNEQF
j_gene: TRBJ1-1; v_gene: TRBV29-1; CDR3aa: SVIREDPEAF
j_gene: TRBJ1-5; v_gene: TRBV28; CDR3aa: ASSLPGSNQPQH
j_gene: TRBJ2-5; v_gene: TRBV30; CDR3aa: AWSVHRGVGETQY
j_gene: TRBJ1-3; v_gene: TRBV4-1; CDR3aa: ASSQDSTSGNTIY
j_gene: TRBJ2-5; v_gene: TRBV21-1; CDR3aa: ASSKVFRLLETQY
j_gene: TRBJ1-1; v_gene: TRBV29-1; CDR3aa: SAHPDSPEAF
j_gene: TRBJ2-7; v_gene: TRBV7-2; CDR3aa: ASSSTRVSYEQY
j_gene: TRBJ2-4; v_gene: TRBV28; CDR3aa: ASRSTGSKNIQY
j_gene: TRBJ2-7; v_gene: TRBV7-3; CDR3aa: ASAKGTGYEQY
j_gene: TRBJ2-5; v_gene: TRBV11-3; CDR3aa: ASSPGGRGGETQY
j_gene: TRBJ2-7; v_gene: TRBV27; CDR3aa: ASSLVWASGGYEQY
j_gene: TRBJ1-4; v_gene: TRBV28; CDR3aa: ASIPDSATNEKLF
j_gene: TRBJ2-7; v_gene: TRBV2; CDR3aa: ASSAAGPGAYYEQY
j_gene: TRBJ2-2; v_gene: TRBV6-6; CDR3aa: ASSPPDRATGELF
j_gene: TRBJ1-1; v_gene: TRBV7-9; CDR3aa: ASSSTGEVSEAF
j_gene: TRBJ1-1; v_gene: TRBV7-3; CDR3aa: ASSSTGGITEAF
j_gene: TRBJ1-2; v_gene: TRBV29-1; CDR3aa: SVAGPRGGYT
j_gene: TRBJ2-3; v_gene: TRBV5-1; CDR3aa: ASSRGLEVADTQY
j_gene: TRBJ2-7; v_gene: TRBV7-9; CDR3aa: ASSLLGGGQGAYEQY
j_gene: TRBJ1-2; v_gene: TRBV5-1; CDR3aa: ASTLGTALGGYGYT
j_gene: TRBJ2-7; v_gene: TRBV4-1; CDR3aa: ASSQVVQTNYEQY
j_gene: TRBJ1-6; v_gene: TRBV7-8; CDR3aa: ASSLGPAGAGSNSPLH
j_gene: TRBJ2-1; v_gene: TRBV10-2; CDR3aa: ASSDGAGGRNEQF
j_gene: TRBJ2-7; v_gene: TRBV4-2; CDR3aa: ASSQYRGYEQY
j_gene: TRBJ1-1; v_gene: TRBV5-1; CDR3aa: ASSNGAGTVKNTEAF
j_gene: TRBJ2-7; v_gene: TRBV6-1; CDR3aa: ASSAGQGSDEQY
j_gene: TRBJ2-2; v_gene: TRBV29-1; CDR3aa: SVGDREDTGELF
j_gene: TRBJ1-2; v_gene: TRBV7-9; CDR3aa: ASSLVDGDRAHYGYT
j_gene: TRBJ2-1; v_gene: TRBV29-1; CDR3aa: SARGGISYNEQF
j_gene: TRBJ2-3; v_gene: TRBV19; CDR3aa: ASSIAASGRQADTQY
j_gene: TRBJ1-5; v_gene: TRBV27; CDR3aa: ASSPRTAAYRPQH
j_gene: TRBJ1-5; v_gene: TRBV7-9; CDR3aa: ASSKGVNQPQH
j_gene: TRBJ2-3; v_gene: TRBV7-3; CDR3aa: ASSLTSEPSTDTQY
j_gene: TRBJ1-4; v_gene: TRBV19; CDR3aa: ASSPRTGGGEKLF
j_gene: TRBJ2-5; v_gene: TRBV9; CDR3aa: ASSVDGRVQETQY
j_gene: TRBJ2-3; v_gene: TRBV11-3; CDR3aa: ASSRKQGFADTQY
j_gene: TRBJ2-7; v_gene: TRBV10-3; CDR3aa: AISESLVGDRSYEQY
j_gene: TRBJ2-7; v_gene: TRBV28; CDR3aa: ASSPAGDRTYEQY
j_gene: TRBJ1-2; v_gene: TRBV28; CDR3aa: ASSPGTEAYGYT
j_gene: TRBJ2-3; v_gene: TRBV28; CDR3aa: ASSPSGPGGTDTQY
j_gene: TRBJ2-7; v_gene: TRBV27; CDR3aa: ASSLTHSYEQY
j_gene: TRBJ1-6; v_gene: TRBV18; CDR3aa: ASSLADRDSPLH
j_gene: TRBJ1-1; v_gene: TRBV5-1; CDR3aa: ASRFEGGSRGTEAF
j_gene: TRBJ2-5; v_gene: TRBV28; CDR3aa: ASSAPGQGKRETQY
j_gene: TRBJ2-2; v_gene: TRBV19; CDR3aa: ASSIRGTDTGELF
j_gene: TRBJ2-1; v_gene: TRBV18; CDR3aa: ASSLDSPNEQF
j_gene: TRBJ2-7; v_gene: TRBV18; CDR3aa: ASSPDRSRVYEQY
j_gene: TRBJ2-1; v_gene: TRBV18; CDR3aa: ASSPVGQYNEQF
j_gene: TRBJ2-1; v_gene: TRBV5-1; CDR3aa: ASSYVGGSSYNEQF